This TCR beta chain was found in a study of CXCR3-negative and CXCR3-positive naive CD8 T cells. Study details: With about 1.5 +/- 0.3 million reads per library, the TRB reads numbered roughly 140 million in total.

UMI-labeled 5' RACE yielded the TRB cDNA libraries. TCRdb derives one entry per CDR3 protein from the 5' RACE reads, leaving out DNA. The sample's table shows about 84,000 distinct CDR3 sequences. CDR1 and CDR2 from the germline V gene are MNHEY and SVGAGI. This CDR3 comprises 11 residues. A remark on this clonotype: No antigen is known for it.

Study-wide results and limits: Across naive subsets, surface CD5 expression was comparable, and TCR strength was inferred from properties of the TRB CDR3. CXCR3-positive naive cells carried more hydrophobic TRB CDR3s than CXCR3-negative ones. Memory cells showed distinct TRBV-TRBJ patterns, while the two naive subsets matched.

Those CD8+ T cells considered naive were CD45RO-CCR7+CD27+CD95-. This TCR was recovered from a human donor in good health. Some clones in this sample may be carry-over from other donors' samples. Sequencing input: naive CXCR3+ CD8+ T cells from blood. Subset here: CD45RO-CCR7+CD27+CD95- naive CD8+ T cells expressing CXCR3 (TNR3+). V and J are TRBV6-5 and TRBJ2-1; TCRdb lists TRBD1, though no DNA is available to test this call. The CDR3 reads CASEVGDRQFF.